This T cell receptor (beta chain) was profiled in a study of T cells expressing NK-cell markers. Whole-study context: The sequencing cohort of eight donors included seven HCMV-seropositive individuals and one seronegative individual.

With UMIs, 5'RACE template switching was used to make TCR beta cDNA. With the 5' RACE reads reprocessed, TCRdb shows one record per CDR3 protein and no DNA. The sample holds over 350,000 distinct CDR3 sequences. The CDR3 length is 18 residues. Germline V lookup: CDR1 SGHRS, CDR2 YFSETQ. With respect to this clonotype: What it binds is not known.

Study observations and caveats: In a group of several donors, dominant NKG2C+ clonotypes represented 1.0-7.0% of CD8+ T cells.

The source is a woman between 50 and 59 years old in good health. The material sequenced was blood T cells: a sorted CD56 or NKG2C T cell subset, CD4+ or CD8+ T cells, or bulk PBMC T cells (not recorded which). The chain combines TRBV5-1 with TRBJ2-3; TCRdb's assignment of TRBD1 cannot be checked, as there is no DNA. The CDR3 sequence is CASSLSLVREASTDTQYF.